This TCR beta chain is from a study of long-term antiretroviral therapy in people with HIV. Survey level was the resolution at which the v3.0 immunoSEQ assay ran. Clones were sequenced by immunoSEQ multiplex PCR, and TCRdb holds only the in-frame ones, with some missing. The repertoire includes 7,500 to 10,000 clones, roughly 77% of them detected once, and around a sixth sits in the top ten. CDR3 size: 11 residues. Germline values: CDR1 DFQATT, CDR2 SNEGSKA (reference sequence). Trimming cost V 2 bases and J 9 bases, with 11 bases left between them. The sample was unsorted PBMCs, taken 0.7 years after starting antiretroviral therapy. The TCR sequence derives from a man aged 35 to 55 with HIV. The chain uses TRBV20-1 and TRBJ2-7; D unclear. CDR3 region: CSARQSARQYF. CDR3 sequence (DNA): TGCAGTGCTAGACAATCTGCCAGGCAGTACTTC.